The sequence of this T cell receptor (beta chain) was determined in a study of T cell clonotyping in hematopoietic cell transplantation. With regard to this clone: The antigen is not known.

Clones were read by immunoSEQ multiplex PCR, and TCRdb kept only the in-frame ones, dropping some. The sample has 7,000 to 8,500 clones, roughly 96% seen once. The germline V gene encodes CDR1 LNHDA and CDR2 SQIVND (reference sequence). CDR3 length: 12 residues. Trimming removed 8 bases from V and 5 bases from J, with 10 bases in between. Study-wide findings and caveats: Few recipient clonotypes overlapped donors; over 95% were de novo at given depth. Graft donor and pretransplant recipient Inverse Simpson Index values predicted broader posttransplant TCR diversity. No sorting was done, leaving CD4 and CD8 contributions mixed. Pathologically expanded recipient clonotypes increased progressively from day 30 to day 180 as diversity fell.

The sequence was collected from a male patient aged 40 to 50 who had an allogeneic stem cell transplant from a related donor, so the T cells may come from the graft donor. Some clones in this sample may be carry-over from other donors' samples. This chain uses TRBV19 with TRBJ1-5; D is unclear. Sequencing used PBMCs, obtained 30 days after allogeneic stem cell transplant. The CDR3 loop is CASWNNDQPQHF. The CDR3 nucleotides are TGTGCCAGTTGGAACAATGATCAGCCCCAGCATTTT.